This TCR beta chain appears in the sequencing data of a study of control samples from healthy donors and cancer patients. The CDR3 covers 12 residues. The germline V gene encodes CDR1 MNHEY and CDR2 SMNVEV (reference sequence). Trimming left V 5 bases short and J 8 bases short, with 12 bases between. Sequencing was performed with immunoSEQ multiplex PCR; in TCRdb, only in-frame clones are kept and a portion is missing. The repertoire holds 150,000 to 200,000 clones, with approximately 90% as singletons. Material: blood. The sequence was collected from a man aged 25-40 years in good health. The rearrangement links TRBV27 to TRBJ1-2; a possible D gene is TRBD1 (5 bases). CDR3 nucleotides: TGTGCCAGCAGTATCCCGGGGGGGGGCTACACCTTC. This encodes CASSIPGGGYTF.